The entry below describes one TCR beta chain. Its antigen is currently unknown. The sample belongs to a study of shared clonotypes between healthy human individuals. General study points: Against clonotypes common to all four donors, non-shared ones had lower generation probabilities. The researchers took only blood, and tissue repertoires probably look different.

Deep level was the assay's run setting. The genomic DNA of each subset was split evenly across several immunoSEQ plates. TCRdb's copy holds only in-frame clones and misses some; the assay was immunoSEQ multiplex PCR. In the table there are millions of clones, 93% of which are singletons. Germline lookup yields CDR1 MNHEY and CDR2 SVGAGI. This CDR3 has 16 amino acids. The V and J ends lost 4 bases and 0 bases respectively, with 16 bases between them. Input material: naive CD4+ T cells from PBMCs. Subset noted: CD45RA+ positively selected. The receptor's source is a man between 18 and 35 years old in good health. Some clones in this sample may be carry-over from other donors' samples. The chain employs TRBV6-5 and TRBJ2-7, with D perhaps TRBD1 (6 bases). DNA for the CDR3: TGTGCCAGCAGTTCAAATAGACAGGATCACTCCTACGAGCAGTACTTC. Amino acids: CASSSNRQDHSYEQYF.